Below, 28 T cell receptor beta chains from the same sample are listed, as sequenced in a study of blood T cell repertoires in COVID-19. Method: immunoSEQ multiplex PCR; TCRdb's copy keeps in-frame clones and lacks some. The repertoire holds roughly 150,000 clones, 89% seen once, with roughly 2.8% in the top ten. Source material: peripheral blood. All receptors derive from a man aged 55 to 70 with acute or convalescent COVID-19.

The chain combines TRBV7-2 with TRBJ2-5, with D possibly matching TRBD2 (5 bases). Germline CDR1 and CDR2: SGHTA and FQGNSA. With 7 bases removed from V and 5 bases from J, the gap between germline ends came to 20 bases. This CDR3 is 15 amino acids long. The CDR3 DNA follows: TGTGCCAGCACACAAACCCCGGGGTCTCAGGAGACCCAGTACTTC. This gives the protein CASTQTPGSQETQYF.

The V call is TRBV3-1 (or the pseudogene TRBV3-2), the J call TRBJ1-6, with 10 bases identical to TRBD1. The V segment lost 5 bases and the J segment 9 bases; nucleotides outside the gene matches: 4. Germline assignment: CDR1 LGHDT and CDR2 YNNKEL (reference sequence). The CDR3 length is 14 residues. This chain's CDR3 is CASSRQGAGSPLHF. The CDR3 DNA reads as TGTGCCAGCAGCAGACAGGGGGCAGGTTCACCCCTCCACTTT.

Points on this clone: Other DNA sequences from this sample encode an identical CDR3 as well. The chain employs TRBV3-1 (or the pseudogene TRBV3-2) and TRBJ2-7; 8 bases fit TRBD2. The V gene's germline CDR1 is LGHDT and CDR2 YNNKEL (reference sequence). Trimming took 2 bases from V and 3 from J; bases not matched to a gene: 3. The CDR3 extends over 14 amino acids. DNA of the CDR3: TGTGCCAGCAGCCAATCCGGGGGGGGCTACGAGCAGTACTTC. Translated: CASSQSGGGYEQYF.

V gene TRBV10-3 combines with J gene TRBJ1-2, with a tentative D call TRBD1 (6 bases). The germline V gene encodes CDR1 ENHRY and CDR2 SYGVKD. Trimming took 10 bases from V and 0 from J, leaving 9 bases between them. The length of the CDR3 is 12 residues. For the CDR3, the DNA is TGTGCCACCCGGACAGCTAACTATGGCTACACCTTC. This gives the protein CATRTANYGYTF.

This chain joins TRBV27 and TRBJ1-6; D remains ambiguous. This CDR3 is built from 12 residues. Germline CDR1 reads MNHEY; CDR2 reads SMNVEV (reference sequence). Trimming removed 2 bases at V and 13 bases at J, with 9 bases between. This CDR3 is CASSLQGRPLHF. The DNA of the CDR3 is TGTGCCAGCAGTTTACAAGGCAGGCCCCTCCACTTT.

The chain joins TRBV5-1 to TRBJ2-7; 9 bases align to TRBD1. CDR1 is SGHRS and CDR2 is YFSETQ in the germline V gene. The CDR3 length is 15 residues. V gave up 2 bases and J gave up 6 bases; unmatched junction bases: 9. For the CDR3, the DNA is TGCGCCAGCAGCTTAAATCCGGGACAGGGAACCGAGCAGTACTTC. Its protein product is CASSLNPGQGTEQYF. Based on the CDR3 plus reference TRBV5-1 and TRBJ2-7, the full variable domain is KAGVTQTPRYLIKTRGQQVTLSCSPISGHRSVSWYQQTPGQGLQFLFEYFSETQRNKGNFPGRFSGRQFSNSRSEMNVSTLELGDSALYLCASSLNPGQGTEQYFGPGTRLTVT.

This chain connects TRBV3-1 (or the pseudogene TRBV3-2) to TRBJ1-2; possibly TRBD1 for D (5 bases). CDR1 is LGHDT, CDR2 YNNKEL, per germline (reference sequence). The length of the CDR3 is 12 residues. Deletions cut 7 bases from V and 2 bases from J, with 8 bases between. CDR3 residues: CASMAGNYGYTF. For the CDR3, the DNA is TGTGCCAGCATGGCAGGGAACTATGGCTACACCTTC.

The chain combines TRBV7-2 with TRBJ2-7; tentative D call: TRBD1 (5 bases). CDR1 SGHTA and CDR2 FQGNSA come from the germline V gene. The CDR3 spans 13 residues. Trimming took off 5 bases at V and 2 bases at J, with 10 bases between the two ends. CDR3 DNA: TGTGCCAGCAGCCCCAGGGTAACCTACGAGCAGTACTTC. This codes for CASSPRVTYEQYF.

This clone was recorded once. The chain uses TRBV2 and TRBJ1-2, with a weak D call TRBD1 (5 bases). V was shortened by 7 bases and J by 4 bases, with 16 bases between the two germline ends. Germline V gene sequence: CDR1 SNHLY, CDR2 FYNNEI. The CDR3 has 14 residues. CDR3 nucleotides: TGTGCCAGCAATTTGCAGGGAATCGGCTATGGCTACACCTTC. This translates into CASNLQGIGYGYTF.

The gene calls are TRBV30 and TRBJ1-2; TRBD1 matches at 7 bases. J lost 7 bases, V lost 0 bases, and 5 bases had no gene match. Germline CDR1 reads GTSNPN; CDR2 reads SVGIG (reference sequence). This CDR3 comprises 13 residues. The CDR3 region is CAWSVGGGAGYTF. The CDR3 nucleotides read TGTGCCTGGAGTGTCGGAGGGGGCGCTGGCTACACCTTC.

This chain connects TRBV7-2 to TRBJ1-2; 8 bases fit TRBD1. V was pared by 5 bases and J by 0 bases, with 5 bases of the junction left unmatched. CDR3 size: 15 residues. In germline, CDR1 is SGHTA, CDR2 FQGNSA. The CDR3 spells CASSKQGVANYGYTF. The CDR3, as DNA: TGTGCCAGCAGCAAACAGGGGGTAGCTAACTATGGCTACACCTTC. The complete variable domain, with remaining parts taken from reference TRBV7-2 and TRBJ1-2, reads GAGVSQSPSNKVTEKGKDVELRCDPISGHTALYWYRQSLGQGLEFLIYFQGNSAPDKSGLPSDRFSAERTGGSVSTLTIQRTQQEDSAVYLCASSKQGVANYGYTFGSGTRLTVV.

The chain employs TRBV7-2 and TRBJ1-1; D gene uncertain. Germline assignment: CDR1 SGHTA and CDR2 FQGNSA. V was clipped by 1 base and J by 1 base, with 4 bases between them. CDR3 length equals 13 residues. CDR3 residues: CASSLGQNTEAFF. The CDR3 bases are TGTGCCAGCAGCTTAGGTCAGAACACTGAAGCTTTCTTT. Based on the CDR3 plus reference TRBV7-2 and TRBJ1-1, the full variable domain is GAGVSQSPSNKVTEKGKDVELRCDPISGHTALYWYRQSLGQGLEFLIYFQGNSAPDKSGLPSDRFSAERTGGSVSTLTIQRTQQEDSAVYLCASSLGQNTEAFFGQGTRLTVV.

The J gene is TRBJ2-5, the V gene TRBV14; a weak D match, TRBD1 (6 bases). V lost 4 bases to trimming and J lost 1 base, with 13 bases between them. Germline V gives CDR1 SGHDN, CDR2 FVKESK. This CDR3 has 15 amino acids. CDR3 region: CASSPGRGLQETQYF. The CDR3 bases are TGTGCCAGCAGCCCTGGCAGGGGCCTCCAAGAGACCCAGTACTTC.

This chain uses TRBV30 with TRBJ1-5, with D possibly being TRBD1 (5 bases). Germline-derived CDR1 and CDR2 are GTSNPN and SVGIG (reference sequence). The length of the CDR3 is 13 residues. V was clipped by 5 bases and J by 5 bases, with 13 bases between them. In DNA, the CDR3 is TGTGCCTGGGCGGGGGGGAGCTATCAGCCCCAGCATTTT. Its protein product is CAWAGGSYQPQHF.

The V call is TRBV11-2, the J call TRBJ2-1, with TRBD2 matching 10 bases. V was pared by 0 bases and J by 7 bases, with 0 bases of the junction left unmatched. Germline V gives CDR1 SGHAT, CDR2 FQNNGV. The CDR3 extends over 14 amino acids. CDR3: CASSLELAGNEQFF. The CDR3 nucleotides are TGTGCCAGCAGCTTAGAACTAGCGGGAAATGAGCAGTTCTTC.

The sample holds a few counts of this clone. This chain joins TRBV21-1 and TRBJ2-7; the table names TRBD1, a call not compared with the DNA. TRBV21-1 represents a pseudogene. This CDR3 region has 14 residues. The CDR3 bases are TGTGCCAGCAGCAAGAATACAGGGGTCCACGAGCAGTACTTC. Amino acids: CASSKNTGVHEQYF.

The J gene is TRBJ2-2, the V gene TRBV11-3; a weak D match, TRBD2 (6 bases). This CDR3 spans 17 amino acids. Germline CDR1 is SGHNT and CDR2 is YENEEA. With 1 base removed from V and 4 bases from J, the gap between germline ends came to 16 bases. CDR3 amino acids: CASSLAGVTTGTGELFF. For the CDR3, the DNA is TGTGCCAGCAGCTTAGCGGGGGTTACTACGGGCACCGGGGAGCTGTTTTTT.

Turning to this clone: An end of the junction differs from the germline gene, which may be a read error. This chain uses TRBV7-7 with TRBJ2-3, with D possibly matching TRBD1 (6 bases). This CDR3 spans 15 amino acids. The germline gives CDR1 SSHAT, CDR2 FNYEAQ (reference sequence). CDR3 loop: CASSLLTGNTDTQYF. For the CDR3, the DNA is TGTGCTAGCAGCCTCCTGACAGGAAACACAGATACGCAGTATTTT.

This rearrangement joins TRBV7-9 to TRBJ2-2; D is unclear. The CDR3 has 14 residues. Germline V gives CDR1 SEHNR, CDR2 FQNEAQ (reference sequence). V dropped 2 bases and J dropped 6 bases, with 10 bases sitting between them. CDR3 region: CASSLMLRAGELFF. For the CDR3, the DNA is TGTGCCAGCAGCTTAATGTTACGAGCCGGGGAGCTGTTTTTT.

The chain carries TRBV6-1 and TRBJ2-7; 8 bases fit TRBD1. With V trimmed by 4 bases and J by 1 base, 9 bases remained unmatched. The germline V gene has CDR1 MNHNS and CDR2 SASEGT. CDR3 length: 16 amino acids. DNA of the CDR3: TGTGCCAGCAGTGCAGGGGGCCCTACCCTATCCTACGAGCAGTACTTC. Amino acid sequence: CASSAGGPTLSYEQYF.

The V and J genes are TRBV29-1 and TRBJ1-2; D ambiguous. Trimming took 2 bases from V and 7 from J, leaving 20 bases between them. This CDR3 spans 15 amino acids. Germline V gives CDR1 SQVTM, CDR2 ANQGSEA. The CDR3 DNA reads as TGCAGCGTTGAATCGAGTGGTTTTCCCTCATTTGGCTACACCTTC. Translation: CSVESSGFPSFGYTF.

This clone was seen a single time. The chain couples TRBV11-2 to TRBJ2-1, with 8 bases aligning to TRBD1. Germline lookup yields CDR1 SGHAT and CDR2 FQNNGV. With V trimmed by 0 bases and J by 12 bases, 16 bases remained unmatched. This CDR3 has 17 residues. The CDR3 DNA reads as TGTGCCAGCAGCTTAGATGCGACAGGGGTAAACAATGATGTGCAGTTCTTC. This translates into CASSLDATGVNNDVQFF.

This clone showed up just once. V is TRBV19 and J is TRBJ1-1, with D uncertain. Per the germline V gene, CDR1 is LNHDA and CDR2 is SQIVND (reference sequence). V was cut by 8 bases and J by 0 bases, with 16 bases left in between. The CDR3 runs to 15 residues. This chain's CDR3 is CASAERGRLNTEAFF. CDR3 sequence (DNA): TGTGCCAGTGCGGAGCGAGGCAGACTGAACACTGAAGCTTTCTTT.

The CDR3 protein is CATSEAVTGVGNQPQHF. CDR3 sequence (DNA): TGTGCCACCAGTGAAGCCGTCACAGGGGTAGGCAATCAGCCCCAGCATTTT. This rearrangement joins TRBV24-1 to TRBJ1-5; 7 positions match TRBD1. Per the germline V gene, CDR1 is KGHDR and CDR2 is SFDVKD. Trimming at V came to 4 bases and at J to 2 bases, leaving 10 bases not matched to a gene. This CDR3 region has 17 residues.

This clone has only one observation. The J gene is TRBJ1-1, the V gene TRBV4-3; TRBD1 matches at 10 bases. The CDR3 is 15 residues long. The germline gives CDR1 LGHNA, CDR2 YSLEER. V gave up 0 bases and J gave up 8 bases; unmatched junction bases: 6. CDR3 DNA sequence: TGCGCCAGCAGCCAAGATACCGGGACAGGGGAGGAAGCTTTCTTT. As protein: CASSQDTGTGEEAFF.

A word on this clone: The same CDR3 also results from other DNA sequences found in this sample. The genes are TRBV3-1 (or the pseudogene TRBV3-2) and TRBJ1-1; the D is unclear. The CDR3 loop spans 14 amino acids. V was shortened by 0 bases and J by 1 base, with 6 bases between the two germline ends. Germline CDR1 and CDR2: LGHDT and YNNKEL (reference sequence). CDR3 DNA: TGTGCCAGCAGCCAAGATCGGGGGAACACTGAAGCTTTCTTT. It is translated as CASSQDRGNTEAFF.

This clone has more than one count but fewer than ten. This sequence joins TRBV3-1 (or the pseudogene TRBV3-2) and TRBJ2-7; weak D call: TRBD2 (7 bases). With 4 bases removed from V and 3 bases from J, the gap between germline ends came to 13 bases. Germline-derived CDR1 and CDR2 are LGHDT and YNNKEL (reference sequence). The CDR3 has 14 amino acids. CDR3 in amino acids: CASSPWGGLYEQYF. In DNA form, the CDR3 reads TGTGCCAGCAGCCCATGGGGGGGCCTCTACGAGCAGTACTTC.

J is TRBJ2-3 and V is TRBV6-5; TRBD1 aligns across 12 bases. CDR1 and CDR2 from the germline V gene are MNHEY and SVGAGI. Germline trimming cut 4 bases from V and 3 bases from J; bases unmatched to any gene: 2. The CDR3 spans 15 residues. The DNA for the CDR3 is TGTGCCAGCAGTTGGGACAGGGGGCTAACAGATACGCAGTATTTT. Its translation: CASSWDRGLTDTQYF.